This TCR beta chain was documented in a study of Graves' ophthalmopathy and Graves' hyperthyroidism. Study-wide context: Peripheral blood was collected at initial diagnosis, before any treatment.

The authors amplified TCR beta CDR3 regions from RNA transcripts. RT-PCR in the first round used HTBI primers; a second-round multiplex PCR followed. TCRdb passed the multiplex PCR reads through MiXCR, listing each CDR3 protein once. The sample includes hundreds of thousands of distinct CDR3 sequences, 15% to 17% of them seen just once. Regarding the study as a whole: The model predicted ophthalmopathy progression with about 71% sensitivity and around 74% specificity.

Note on this clonotype: Its matching antigen is unknown.

Trimming removed 5 bases at V and 3 bases at J, with 20 bases between. Germline V gene data show CDR1 as SGHRS and CDR2 as YFSETQ. The CDR3 totals 16 residues. This chain connects TRBV5-1 to TRBJ1-1, with D possibly TRBD1 on 6 matching bases. The clonotype was recovered from a woman aged 18-29 years with stable Graves' hyperthyroidism. The sequencing sample was made of peripheral blood. CDR3 in DNA: TGCGCCAGCAGGCGGAGGGACCGGGGGGCCGACACTGAAGCTTTCTTT. Translation gives CASRRRDRGADTEAFF.